The clone carrying this TCR beta chain came up a few times. This sample is part of a study of early T cells in non-severe SARS-CoV-2 infection. Background on the study: It was bulk RNA from unsorted whole blood that was sequenced, and the chains were unpaired.

cDNA molecules, individually, were tagged with unique molecular identifiers. TCRdb reanalysed the 5' RACE reads using MiXCR and keeps one entry per CDR3 protein. The sample contains approximately 50,000 distinct CDR3 sequences, around a tenth of which appear only once. The TCR comes from an adult who was a healthcare worker with PCR-confirmed SARS-CoV-2 infection or an uninfected control (not recorded which). Material: whole blood.

CDR3 residues: CASSSLAGGGETQYF. CDR3 bases: TGTGCCAGCAGTTCCCTAGCGGGAGGGGGAGAGACCCAGTACTTC. This rearrangement joins TRBV28 to TRBJ2-5; 12 nucleotides match TRBD2. The CDR3 has 15 residues. Germline CDR1 and CDR2: MDHEN and SYDVKM. V shed 4 bases and J 4 bases; nucleotides not matched to a gene: 4.